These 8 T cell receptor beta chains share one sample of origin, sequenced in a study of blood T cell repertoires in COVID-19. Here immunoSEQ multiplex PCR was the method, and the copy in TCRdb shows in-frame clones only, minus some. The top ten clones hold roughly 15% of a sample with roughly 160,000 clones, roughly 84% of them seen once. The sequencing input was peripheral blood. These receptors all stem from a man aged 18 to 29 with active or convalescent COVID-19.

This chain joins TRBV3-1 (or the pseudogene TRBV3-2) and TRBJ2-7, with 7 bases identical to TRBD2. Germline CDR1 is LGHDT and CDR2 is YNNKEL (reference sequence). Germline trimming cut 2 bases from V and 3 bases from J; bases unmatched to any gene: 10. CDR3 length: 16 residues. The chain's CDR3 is CASSQPGGGRRYEQYF. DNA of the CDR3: TGTGCCAGCAGCCAACCTGGGGGAGGGAGGCGCTACGAGCAGTACTTC.

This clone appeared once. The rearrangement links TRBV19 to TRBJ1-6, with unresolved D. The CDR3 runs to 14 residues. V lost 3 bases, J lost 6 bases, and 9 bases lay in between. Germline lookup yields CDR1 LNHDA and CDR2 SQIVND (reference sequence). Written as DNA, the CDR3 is TGTGCCAGTAGTATTACGGGAGGTAATTCACCCCTCCACTTT. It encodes CASSITGGNSPLHF.

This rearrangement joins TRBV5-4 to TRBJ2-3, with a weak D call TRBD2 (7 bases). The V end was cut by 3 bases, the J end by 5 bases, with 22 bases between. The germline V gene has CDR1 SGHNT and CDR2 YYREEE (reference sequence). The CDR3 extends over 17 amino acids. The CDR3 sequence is CASSSPSRGGVGDTQYF. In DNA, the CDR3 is TGTGCCAGCAGCTCGCCCTCTAGGGGGGGTGTAGGAGATACGCAGTATTTT.

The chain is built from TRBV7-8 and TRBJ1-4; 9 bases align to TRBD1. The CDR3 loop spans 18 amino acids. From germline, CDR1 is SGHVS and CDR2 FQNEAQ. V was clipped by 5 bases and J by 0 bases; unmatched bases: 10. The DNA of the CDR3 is TGTGCCAGCAGCAGGGGGCCGGGACAGGGCCCAACTAATGAAAAACTGTTTTTT. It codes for CASSRGPGQGPTNEKLFF.

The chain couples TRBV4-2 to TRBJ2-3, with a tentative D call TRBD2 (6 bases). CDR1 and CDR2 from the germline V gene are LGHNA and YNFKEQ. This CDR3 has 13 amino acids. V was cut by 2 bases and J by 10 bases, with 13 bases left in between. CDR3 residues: CASSQLSGTPQYF. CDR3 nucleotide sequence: TGTGCCAGCAGCCAACTCTCCGGGACTCCGCAGTATTTT.

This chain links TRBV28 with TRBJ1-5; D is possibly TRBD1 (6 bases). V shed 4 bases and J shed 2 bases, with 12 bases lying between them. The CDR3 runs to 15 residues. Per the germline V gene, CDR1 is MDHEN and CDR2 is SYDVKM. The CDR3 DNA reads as TGTGCCAGCAGTTCCGGACAGAAGGGCAATCAGCCCCAGCATTTT. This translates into CASSSGQKGNQPQHF. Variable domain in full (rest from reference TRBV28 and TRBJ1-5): DVKVTQSSRYLVKRTGEKVFLECVQDMDHENMFWYRQDPGLGLRLIYFSYDVKMKEKGDIPEGYSVSREKKERFSLILESASTNQTSMYLCASSSGQKGNQPQHFGDGTRLSIL.

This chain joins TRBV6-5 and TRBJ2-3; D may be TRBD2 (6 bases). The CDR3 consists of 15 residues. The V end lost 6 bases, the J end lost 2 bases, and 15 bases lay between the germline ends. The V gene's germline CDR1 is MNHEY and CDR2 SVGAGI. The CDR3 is CASSPGQRATDTQYF. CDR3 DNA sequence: TGTGCCAGCAGCCCCGGTCAGCGGGCCACAGATACGCAGTATTTT.

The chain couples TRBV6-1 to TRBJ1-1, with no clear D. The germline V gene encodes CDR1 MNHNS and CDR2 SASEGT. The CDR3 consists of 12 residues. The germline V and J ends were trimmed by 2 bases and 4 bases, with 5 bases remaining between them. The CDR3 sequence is CASSERFTEAFF. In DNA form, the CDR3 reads TGTGCCAGCAGTGAACGGTTCACTGAAGCTTTCTTT.